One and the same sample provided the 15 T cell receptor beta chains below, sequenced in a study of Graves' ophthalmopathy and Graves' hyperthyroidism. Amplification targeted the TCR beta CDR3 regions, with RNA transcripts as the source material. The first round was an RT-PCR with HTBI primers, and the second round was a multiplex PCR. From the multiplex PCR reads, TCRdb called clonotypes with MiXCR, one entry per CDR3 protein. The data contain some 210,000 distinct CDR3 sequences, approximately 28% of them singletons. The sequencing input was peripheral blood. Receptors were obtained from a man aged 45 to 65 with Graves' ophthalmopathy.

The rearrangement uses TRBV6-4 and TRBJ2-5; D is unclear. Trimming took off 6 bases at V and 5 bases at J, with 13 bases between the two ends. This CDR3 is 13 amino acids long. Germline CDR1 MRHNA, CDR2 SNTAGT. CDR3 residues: CASRVGSRETQYF. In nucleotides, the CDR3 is TGTGCCAGCAGAGTAGGTTCAAGGGAGACCCAGTACTTC.

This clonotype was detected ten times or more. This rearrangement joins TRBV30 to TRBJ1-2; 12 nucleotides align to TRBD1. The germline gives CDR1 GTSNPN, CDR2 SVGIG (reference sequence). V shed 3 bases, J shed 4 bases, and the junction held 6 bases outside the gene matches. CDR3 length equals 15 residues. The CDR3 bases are TGTGCCTGGAGAGCCGGGACAGGGGGCGGCTATGGCTACACCTTC. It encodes CAWRAGTGGGYGYTF.

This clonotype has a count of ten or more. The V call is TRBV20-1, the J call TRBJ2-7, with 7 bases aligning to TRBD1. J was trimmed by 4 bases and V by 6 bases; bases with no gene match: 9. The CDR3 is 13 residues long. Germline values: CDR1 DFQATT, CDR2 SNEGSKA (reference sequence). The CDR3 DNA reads TGCAGTGCCCGTATCGACAGGGCGTACGAGCAGTACTTC. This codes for CSARIDRAYEQYF.

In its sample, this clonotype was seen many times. CDR3 protein: CASSFDYTYEQYF. CDR3 sequence (DNA): TGCGCCAGCAGCTTTGACTACACCTACGAGCAGTACTTC. The chain employs TRBV5-1 and TRBJ2-7, with a tentative D call TRBD2 (5 bases). Germline loops: CDR1 SGHRS, CDR2 YFSETQ. Trimming removed 2 bases from V and 2 bases from J, with 8 bases in between. This CDR3 comprises 13 residues.

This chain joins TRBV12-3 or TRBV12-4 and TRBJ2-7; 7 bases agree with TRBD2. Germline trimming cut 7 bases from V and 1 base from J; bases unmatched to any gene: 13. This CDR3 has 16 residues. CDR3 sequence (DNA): TGTGCCAGCACCACCTACGGGGGGTATGAATCCTACGAGCAGTACTTC. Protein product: CASTTYGGYESYEQYF.

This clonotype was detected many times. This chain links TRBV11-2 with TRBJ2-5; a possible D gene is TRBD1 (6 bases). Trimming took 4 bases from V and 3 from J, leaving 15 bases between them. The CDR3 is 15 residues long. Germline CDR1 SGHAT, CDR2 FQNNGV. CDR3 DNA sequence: TGTGCCAGCAGCTCCTACCGGGACAAAGAAGAGACCCAGTACTTC. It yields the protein CASSSYRDKEETQYF.

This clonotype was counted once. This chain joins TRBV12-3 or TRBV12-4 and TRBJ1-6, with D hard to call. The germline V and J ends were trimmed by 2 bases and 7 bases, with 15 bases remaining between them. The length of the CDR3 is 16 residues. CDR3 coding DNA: TGTGCCAGCAGTTTATTCCCTCTGGGCCCAAATTCACCCCTCCACTTT. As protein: CASSLFPLGPNSPLHF.

The DNA of the CDR3 is TGTGCCAGCAGTTTAAAGTCCGGTGGCTACACCTTC. Residues: CASSLKSGGYTF. The V and J genes are TRBV12-3 or TRBV12-4 and TRBJ1-2; no firm D call. V lost 2 bases and J 7 bases, leaving 8 bases between the germline ends. The CDR3 sequence is 12 residues long.

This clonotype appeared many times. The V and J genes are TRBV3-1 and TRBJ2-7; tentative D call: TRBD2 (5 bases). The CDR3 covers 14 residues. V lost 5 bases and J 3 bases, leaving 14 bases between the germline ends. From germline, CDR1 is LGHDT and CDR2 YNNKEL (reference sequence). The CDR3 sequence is CASSYGGSGYEQYF. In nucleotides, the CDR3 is TGTGCCAGCAGCTACGGAGGATCTGGCTACGAGCAGTACTTC.

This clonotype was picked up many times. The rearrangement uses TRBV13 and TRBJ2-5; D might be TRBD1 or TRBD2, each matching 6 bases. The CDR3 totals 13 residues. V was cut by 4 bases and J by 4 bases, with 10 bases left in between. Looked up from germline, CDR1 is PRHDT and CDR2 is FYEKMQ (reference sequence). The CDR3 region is CASSSEGGETQYF. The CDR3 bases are TGTGCCAGCAGCTCGGAGGGGGGAGAGACCCAGTACTTC.

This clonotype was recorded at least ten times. CDR3 amino acids: CSARGRRDTGELFF. The DNA of the CDR3 is TGCAGTGCTAGAGGCAGGCGGGACACCGGGGAGCTGTTTTTT. V and J are TRBV20-1 and TRBJ2-2; perhaps TRBD2 as D (5 bases). Germline V gene lookup returns CDR1 DFQATT and CDR2 SNEGSKA (reference sequence). V lost 1 base and J 3 bases, leaving 9 bases between the germline ends. The CDR3 totals 14 residues.

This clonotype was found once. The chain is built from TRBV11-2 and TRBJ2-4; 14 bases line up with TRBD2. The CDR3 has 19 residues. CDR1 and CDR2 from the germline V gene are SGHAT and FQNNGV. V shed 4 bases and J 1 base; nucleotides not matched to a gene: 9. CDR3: CASSYAGTSGSEAKNIQYF. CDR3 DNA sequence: TGTGCCAGCAGCTACGCCGGGACTAGCGGGAGTGAGGCCAAAAACATTCAGTACTTC.

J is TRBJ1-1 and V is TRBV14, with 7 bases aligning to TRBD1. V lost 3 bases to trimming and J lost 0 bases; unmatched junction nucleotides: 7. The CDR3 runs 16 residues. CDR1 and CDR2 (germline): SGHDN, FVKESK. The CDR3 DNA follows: TGTGCCAGCAGCCACCCCACAGGGGATTTGAACACTGAAGCTTTCTTT. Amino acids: CASSHPTGDLNTEAFF.

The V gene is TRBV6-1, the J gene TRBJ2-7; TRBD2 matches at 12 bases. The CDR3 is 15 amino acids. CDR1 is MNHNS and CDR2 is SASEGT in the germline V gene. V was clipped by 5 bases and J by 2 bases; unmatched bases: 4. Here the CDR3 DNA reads TGTGCCAGCAGTCCTTGGACTAGCGGGACCTACGAGCAGTACTTC. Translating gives CASSPWTSGTYEQYF.

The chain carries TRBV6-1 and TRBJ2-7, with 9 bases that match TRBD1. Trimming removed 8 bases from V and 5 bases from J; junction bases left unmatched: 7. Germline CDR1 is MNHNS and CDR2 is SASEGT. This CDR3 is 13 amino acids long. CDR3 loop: CASPPGQGDEQYF. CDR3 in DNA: TGTGCCAGCCCGCCGGGACAGGGAGACGAGCAGTACTTC.